The 30 T cell receptor beta chains reported below all come from one sample, sequenced in a study of blood T cell repertoires in COVID-19. Libraries were prepared by immunoSEQ multiplex PCR; TCRdb keeps only in-frame clonotypes and omits some of them. The table shows roughly 390,000 clones, with 85% occurring only once. Sequencing was done on a sample of peripheral blood. All receptors derive from a woman in her late teens or twenties with acute or convalescent COVID-19.

The chain is built from TRBV28 and TRBJ1-5; a possible D gene is TRBD1 (6 bases). The germline V gene has CDR1 MDHEN and CDR2 SYDVKM. This CDR3 comprises 15 residues. Deletions cut 8 bases from V and 0 bases from J, with 14 bases between. CDR3 sequence reads: CASSPGVGSNQPQHF. As DNA, the CDR3 is TGTGCCAGCTCCCCAGGGGTGGGTAGCAATCAGCCCCAGCATTTT.

This clone was detected many times. The J gene is TRBJ1-5, the V gene TRBV28; the match to TRBD1 covers 7 bases. CDR1 and CDR2 (germline): MDHEN, SYDVKM. The CDR3 runs 14 residues. The V segment lost 5 bases and the J segment 7 bases; nucleotides outside the gene matches: 8. The CDR3 loop is CASSLGQAGQPQHF. For the CDR3, the DNA is TGTGCCAGCAGTCTTGGACAGGCGGGACAGCCCCAGCATTTT.

This chain joins TRBV19 and TRBJ1-2, with D perhaps matching TRBD1 (5 bases). V lost 5 bases and J lost 6, with 13 bases in between. Looked up from germline, CDR1 is LNHDA and CDR2 is SQIVND (reference sequence). CDR3 length equals 13 residues. This CDR3 reads CASSVREAHGYTF. CDR3 nucleotide sequence: TGTGCCAGTAGTGTCAGGGAAGCCCATGGCTACACCTTC.

This chain links TRBV2 with TRBJ1-2; D is ambiguous. Germline lookup yields CDR1 SNHLY and CDR2 FYNNEI. V was shortened by 3 bases and J by 14 bases, with 13 bases between the two germline ends. This CDR3 contains 11 residues. CDR3 DNA sequence: TGTGCCAGCAGTGAGATAGAGGGCGGGACCTTC. Its protein product is CASSEIEGGTF.

The rearrangement uses TRBV5-1 and TRBJ1-4; D is possibly TRBD1 (6 bases). From germline, CDR1 is SGHRS and CDR2 YFSETQ. V was cut by 0 bases and J by 8 bases, with 17 bases left in between. This CDR3 has 16 amino acids. DNA of the CDR3: TGCGCCAGCAGCTTGGGACAGACAGGAATCAAAGAAAAACTGTTTTTT. It codes for CASSLGQTGIKEKLFF.

V usage is TRBV5-4 and J usage is TRBJ1-4, with a tentative D call TRBD1 (6 bases). V was trimmed by 7 bases and J by 4 bases, leaving 17 bases between them. Germline CDR1 reads SGHNT; CDR2 reads YYREEE (reference sequence). The CDR3 contains 15 residues. CDR3 nucleotide sequence: TGTGCCAGCTCTCAGCTACCAGGGGATAATGAAAAACTGTTTTTT. It translates to CASSQLPGDNEKLFF.

This chain connects TRBV12-3 or TRBV12-4 to TRBJ1-1; no reliable D call. CDR3 size: 13 residues. Trimming stripped 1 base from V and 8 bases from J, with 11 bases between. The CDR3 nucleotides are TGTGCCAGCAGTTTAGGGCAAGTGAGGGAAGCTTTCTTT. Translating it yields CASSLGQVREAFF.

The J gene is TRBJ1-1, the V gene TRBV5-8; 9 bases agree with TRBD1. Trimming removed 0 bases from V and 3 bases from J; junction bases left unmatched: 15. Germline V gene sequence: CDR1 SGHTS, CDR2 YDEGEE. The CDR3 sequence is 19 residues long. The DNA of the CDR3 is TGTGCCAGCAGCTTGGTCGTCGTATATGACAGGGGGTACGACACTGAAGCTTTCTTT. Protein sequence: CASSLVVVYDRGYDTEAFF.

This chain links TRBV4-2 with TRBJ1-2; no reliable D call. CDR1 is LGHNA, CDR2 YNFKEQ, per germline. This CDR3 is 15 amino acids long. Trimming took 1 base from V and 8 from J, leaving 17 bases between them. Here the CDR3 reads CASSQVGRPGEGYTF. The CDR3, as DNA: TGTGCCAGCAGCCAAGTGGGAAGGCCCGGGGAGGGCTACACCTTC.

The chain is built from TRBV6-5 and TRBJ1-5, with D hard to call. Trimming left V 6 bases short and J 5 bases short, with 11 bases between. The CDR3 is 13 amino acids. Germline values: CDR1 MNHEY, CDR2 SVGAGI. The CDR3 reads CASRVMGDQPQHF. CDR3 sequence (DNA): TGTGCCAGCAGGGTGATGGGAGATCAGCCCCAGCATTTT.

The chain combines TRBV10-3 with TRBJ1-2; D not certain. V lost 0 bases and J lost 4, with 9 bases in between. The CDR3 is 14 residues long. Germline lookup yields CDR1 ENHRY and CDR2 SYGVKD. CDR3 nucleotides: TGTGCCATCAGTGAGTCGGCAAGAGGCTATGGCTACACCTTC. Translating gives CAISESARGYGYTF.

This clone occurred once. The chain links TRBV5-1 to TRBJ2-1; no reliable D call. This CDR3 spans 13 amino acids. Trimming stripped 0 bases from V and 6 bases from J, with 7 bases between. CDR1 and CDR2 (germline): SGHRS, YFSETQ. The CDR3 protein is CASSLGEANEQFF. Here the CDR3 DNA reads TGCGCCAGCAGCTTGGGCGAGGCCAATGAGCAGTTCTTC.

The J gene is TRBJ1-4, the V gene TRBV21-1; no check of the table's D call, TRBD1, against the DNA was made. TRBV21-1 is a pseudogene locus. CDR3 length: 18 amino acids. The CDR3 DNA sequence: TGTGCCAGCAGCCTACGTCCAGGGGTTGGTGGGACTAATGAAAAACTGTTTTTT. Amino acids: CASSLRPGVGGTNEKLFF.

The chain has TRBV11-2 and TRBJ2-3, with D perhaps matching TRBD2 (6 bases). The germline V and J ends were trimmed by 3 bases and 0 bases, with 10 bases remaining between them. The CDR3 length is 15 residues. Germline lookup yields CDR1 SGHAT and CDR2 FQNNGV. This CDR3 is CASSLEGRSTDTQYF. The CDR3 coding sequence is TGTGCCAGCAGCTTGGAGGGGAGGAGCACAGATACGCAGTATTTT.

The sample holds a few counts of this clone. V usage is TRBV28 and J usage is TRBJ2-1; D not certain. Trimming took off 6 bases at V and 0 bases at J, with 15 bases between the two ends. This CDR3 has 16 amino acids. The V gene's germline CDR1 is MDHEN and CDR2 SYDVKM. The CDR3 nucleotides read TGTGCCAGCAGATCCTTGACGGGTCTCTCCTACAATGAGCAGTTCTTC. This sequence encodes CASRSLTGLSYNEQFF.

The chain carries TRBV7-9 and TRBJ1-1, with 7 positions matching TRBD1. This CDR3 is 16 amino acids long. With 1 base clipped from V and 5 bases from J, the junction kept 10 bases outside the gene matches. CDR1 is SEHNR and CDR2 is FQNEAQ in the germline V gene (reference sequence). This chain's CDR3 is CASSLDGLQGRTEAFF. The CDR3 region has the DNA TGTGCCAGCAGCTTAGATGGGTTACAGGGGCGAACTGAAGCTTTCTTT.

The chain joins TRBV24-1 to TRBJ1-4; 10 bases are shared with TRBD1. There are 15 residues in the CDR3. Per the germline V gene, CDR1 is KGHDR and CDR2 is SFDVKD. J lost 7 bases, V lost 4 bases, and 5 bases had no gene match. CDR3 sequence: CATSDDRGPGEKLFF. CDR3 bases: TGTGCCACCAGTGACGACAGGGGGCCTGGTGAAAAACTGTTTTTT.

The chain couples TRBV5-1 to TRBJ2-7; 7 bases match TRBD2. Trimming cost V 7 bases and J 3 bases; bases outside gene matches: 7. This CDR3 has 13 amino acids. Looked up from germline, CDR1 is SGHRS and CDR2 is YFSETQ. CDR3 region: CASAAGPNYEQYF. The CDR3 DNA is TGCGCCAGCGCAGCGGGACCTAACTACGAGCAGTACTTC.

The chain uses TRBV9 and TRBJ2-2; D is unclear. Germline loops: CDR1 SGDLS, CDR2 YYNGEE. The CDR3 is made up of 17 amino acids. The V end lost 3 bases, the J end lost 2 bases, and 17 bases lay between the germline ends. CDR3 DNA sequence: TGTGCCAGCAGCGAGCCCCAACTCCCTCCCAACACCGGGGAGCTGTTTTTT. Translating it yields CASSEPQLPPNTGELFF.

This clone was counted once. The chain has TRBV4-1 and TRBJ1-4; perhaps TRBD1 as D (5 bases). Deletions cut 0 bases from V and 10 bases from J, with 12 bases between. The CDR3 is 14 residues long. CDR1 is MGHRA, CDR2 YSYEKL, per germline. CDR3 amino acids: CASSQEGGSVKLFF. For the CDR3, the DNA is TGCGCCAGCAGCCAAGAGGGGGGATCCGTAAAACTGTTTTTT.

V gene TRBV28 combines with J gene TRBJ2-7; TRBD1 agrees at 8 bases. CDR3 length equals 15 residues. Losses at the gene ends were 5 bases for V and 1 base for J; bases not matched to a gene: 7. The germline CDR1 and CDR2 sequences are MDHEN and SYDVKM. The CDR3 sequence: CASSAPGTGSYEQYF. The DNA of the CDR3 is TGTGCCAGCAGTGCCCCCGGGACAGGATCCTACGAGCAGTACTTC.

This clone was seen only a few times. V usage is TRBV28 and J usage is TRBJ1-2; the D is unclear. V was trimmed by 2 bases and J by 4 bases, leaving 14 bases between them. CDR1 is MDHEN, CDR2 SYDVKM, per germline. The CDR3 contains 15 residues. The CDR3 region is CASSLGGELGYGYTF. Here the CDR3 DNA reads TGTGCCAGCAGTTTAGGCGGGGAGCTAGGCTATGGCTACACCTTC.

The J gene is TRBJ2-7, the V gene TRBV3-1 (or the pseudogene TRBV3-2), with D possibly matching TRBD2 (6 bases). The CDR3 is 14 amino acids. The germline CDR1 and CDR2 sequences are LGHDT and YNNKEL (reference sequence). Trimming stripped 3 bases from V and 0 bases from J, with 9 bases between. CDR3 amino acids: CASSQRRGSYEQYF. In DNA, the CDR3 is TGTGCCAGCAGCCAGAGGAGGGGCTCCTACGAGCAGTACTTC.

V gene TRBV19 combines with J gene TRBJ2-1; D is perhaps TRBD1 (6 bases). Germline lookup yields CDR1 LNHDA and CDR2 SQIVND (reference sequence). The CDR3 length is 13 residues. Trimming took off 5 bases at V and 7 bases at J, with 12 bases between the two ends. The DNA for the CDR3 is TGTGCCAGTAGTCCGACAGGACTGAATGAGCAGTTCTTC. This codes for CASSPTGLNEQFF.

The V call is TRBV5-1, the J call TRBJ2-2, with a possible D match to TRBD1 (6 bases). V lost 4 bases, J lost 1 base, and 20 bases lay in between. Germline V gene data show CDR1 as SGHRS and CDR2 as YFSETQ. The CDR3 extends over 18 amino acids. CDR3: CASSHNPTGWWNTGELFF. In nucleotides, the CDR3 is TGCGCCAGCAGCCACAACCCAACAGGGTGGTGGAACACCGGGGAGCTGTTTTTT.

V gene TRBV5-4 combines with J gene TRBJ2-3, with D hard to call. Trimming took 1 base from V and 3 from J, leaving 9 bases between them. The germline gives CDR1 SGHNT, CDR2 YYREEE (reference sequence). This CDR3 comprises 14 residues. The CDR3 loop is CASSLNLQTDTQYF. In nucleotides, the CDR3 is TGTGCCAGCAGCTTGAACTTACAGACAGATACGCAGTATTTT.

The chain uses TRBV7-2 and TRBJ2-2; 7 bases fit TRBD1. CDR1 and CDR2 (germline): SGHTA, FQGNSA. The CDR3 has 15 amino acids. Losses at the gene ends were 5 bases for V and 4 bases for J; bases not matched to a gene: 7. The CDR3 DNA sequence: TGTGCCAGCAGCGTGGCAGGGGGTTTCACCGGGGAGCTGTTTTTT. Translation gives CASSVAGGFTGELFF.

V and J are TRBV5-1 and TRBJ2-7, with TRBD1 matching over 8 bases. The CDR3 totals 12 residues. Germline-derived CDR1 and CDR2 are SGHRS and YFSETQ. The V and J ends lost 4 bases and 5 bases, in that order; junction bases with no gene match: 2. The CDR3 sequence: CASSPTGDEQYF. Here the CDR3 DNA reads TGCGCCAGCAGCCCGACAGGGGACGAGCAGTACTTC.

This clone appeared a few times. This sample includes further DNA sequences coding for the same CDR3. This chain connects TRBV4-1 to TRBJ2-7; possible D gene TRBD1, 6 bases. V was pared by 3 bases and J by 0 bases, with 12 bases between. Germline values: CDR1 MGHRA, CDR2 YSYEKL. CDR3 length equals 15 residues. CDR3 residues: CASSQDSSSSYEQYF. The CDR3 nucleotides read TGCGCCAGCAGCCAGGACAGTTCAAGCTCCTACGAGCAGTACTTC.

The chain couples TRBV30 to TRBJ2-1; perhaps TRBD1 as D (6 bases). The CDR3 consists of 15 residues. The ends were cut back, 3 bases at V and 0 bases at J, with 12 bases in the middle. Germline CDR1 reads GTSNPN; CDR2 reads SVGIG (reference sequence). The DNA of the CDR3 is TGTGCCTGGAGCTCAGGGGTACGCTCCTACAATGAGCAGTTCTTC. This codes for CAWSSGVRSYNEQFF.